This T cell receptor (beta chain) was identified during a study of identical twins. TCRdb itself ran the 5' RACE reads through MiXCR, one entry per CDR3 protein. The data show roughly 750,000 distinct CDR3 sequences, less than 25% seen once. This CDR3 spans 13 amino acids. Germline V CDR1 and CDR2: DFQATT, SNEGSKA (reference sequence). The J segment lost 7 bases and the V segment lost 3 bases, leaving 5 bases of the junction unmatched. This clonotype was observed a handful of times. The antigen is not known. Study results and limitations: The study found excess low generation probability among twin-shared out-of-frame alpha sequences. These conclusions were based on statistical analysis (cross-sectional, not following the same donors). Analyses of zero insertions could be partly confounded by invariant MAIT and iNKT cells. While abundant cord blood beta clonotypes carried fewer insertions, memory repertoires showed no such pattern.

These data also formed part of another study, on T cells expressing NK-cell markers.

The clonotype originates from a woman aged 18-29 years in good health. The gene calls are TRBV20-1 and TRBJ2-2; 7 nucleotides align to TRBD2. Sample: PBMCs. Here the CDR3 DNA reads TGCAGTGCTAGCGGGAGGTCTAACGGGGAGCTGTTTTTT. It is translated as CSASGRSNGELFF.